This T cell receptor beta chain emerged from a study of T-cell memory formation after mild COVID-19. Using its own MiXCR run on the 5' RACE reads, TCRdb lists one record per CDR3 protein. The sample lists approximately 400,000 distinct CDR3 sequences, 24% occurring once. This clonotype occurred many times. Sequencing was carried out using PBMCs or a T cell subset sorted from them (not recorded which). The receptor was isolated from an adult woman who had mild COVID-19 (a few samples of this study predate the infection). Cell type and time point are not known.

CDR3 sequence: CASRRASQIEQFF. The CDR3 coding sequence is TGTGCCAGCAGACGTGCTAGTCAAATTGAGCAGTTCTTC. The rearrangement links TRBV6-2 or TRBV6-3 to TRBJ2-1; D ambiguous. There are 13 residues in the CDR3. The germline gives CDR1 MNHEY, CDR2 SVGEGT. Deletions cut 6 bases from V and 9 bases from J, with 15 bases between.